The 14 T cell receptor beta chains below all came from one sample that was sequenced in a study of early T cells in non-severe SARS-CoV-2 infection. One entry per CDR3 protein, called by TCRdb with MiXCR from the 5' RACE reads. There are about 56,000 distinct CDR3 sequences in the sample; 10% to 13% occur only once, and 5.5% to 7% lies in the top ten. The sequencing input was whole blood. These receptors all stem from an adult who was a healthcare worker with PCR-confirmed SARS-CoV-2 infection or an uninfected control (not recorded which).

This clonotype was found a few times. The J gene is TRBJ2-1, the V gene TRBV3-1; TRBD2 might be the D (5 bases). The CDR3 is 13 residues long. The germline gives CDR1 LGHDT, CDR2 YNNKEL (reference sequence). V was cut by 4 bases and J by 6 bases, with 10 bases left in between. The CDR3 is CASSPDGVNEQFF. In DNA form, the CDR3 reads TGTGCCAGCAGCCCGGACGGGGTCAATGAGCAGTTCTTC.

This clonotype was detected a few times. The chain employs TRBV5-1 and TRBJ2-4; a possible D gene is TRBD1 (5 bases). V was clipped by 4 bases and J by 5 bases, with 13 bases between them. In germline, CDR1 is SGHRS, CDR2 YFSETQ. This CDR3 has 14 amino acids. CDR3 in DNA: TGCGCCAGCAGCCGCTCCACAGGCCAAAACATTCAGTACTTC. It specifies CASSRSTGQNIQYF.

This clonotype was counted between two and nine times. This sequence joins TRBV29-1 and TRBJ1-1; a possible D gene is TRBD1 (5 bases). The germline V gene has CDR1 SQVTM and CDR2 ANQGSEA. Trimming stripped 5 bases from V and 9 bases from J, with 19 bases between. The CDR3 length is 13 residues. The CDR3 protein is CSVLGSGRLKAFF. The CDR3 DNA sequence: TGCAGCGTTCTCGGCTCGGGGCGTTTGAAAGCTTTCTTT.

At least ten counts were recorded for this clonotype. The CDR3 is CASSLETGVNSNQPQHF. The CDR3 nucleotides are TGTGCCAGTAGTCTCGAAACAGGGGTCAATAGCAATCAGCCCCAGCATTTT. The genes are TRBV19 and TRBJ1-5; 7 bases are shared with TRBD1. Germline trimming cut 5 bases from V and 0 bases from J; bases unmatched to any gene: 10. Germline V CDR1 and CDR2: LNHDA, SQIVND (reference sequence). CDR3 length: 17 residues.

This clonotype has at least ten counts. The J gene is TRBJ2-1, the V gene TRBV6-5, with no clear D. The CDR3 consists of 15 residues. Germline V gives CDR1 MNHEY, CDR2 SVGAGI. V shed 2 bases and J shed 9 bases, with 17 bases lying between them. This chain's CDR3 is CASSYPSLDGVEQFF. For the CDR3, the DNA is TGTGCCAGCAGTTACCCCTCTCTAGATGGGGTTGAGCAGTTCTTC.

This clonotype was counted ten times or more. V gene TRBV5-1 combines with J gene TRBJ2-2, with TRBD2 as a possible D gene (5 bases). V lost 3 bases, J lost 2 bases, and 11 bases lay in between. The germline gives CDR1 SGHRS, CDR2 YFSETQ. This CDR3 spans 15 amino acids. This CDR3 reads CASSSGSENTGELFF. DNA of the CDR3: TGCGCCAGCAGCTCGGGAAGCGAAAACACCGGGGAGCTGTTTTTT.

J is TRBJ2-7 and V is TRBV2; D might be TRBD1 (6 bases). CDR1 SNHLY and CDR2 FYNNEI come from the germline V gene. CDR3 size: 14 residues. V lost 2 bases and J lost 1, with 9 bases in between. The CDR3 loop reads CASSETGQSYEQYF. CDR3 DNA sequence: TGTGCCAGCAGTGAAACAGGGCAATCCTACGAGCAGTACTTC.

This clonotype has only a few counts. The rearrangement uses TRBV27 and TRBJ2-3; TRBD2 matches at 10 bases. V lost 10 bases, J lost 3 bases, and 13 bases stayed unmatched. The length of the CDR3 is 16 residues. From germline, CDR1 is MNHEY and CDR2 SMNVEV (reference sequence). This CDR3 reads CATMRVAGGYTDTQYF. CDR3 DNA: TGTGCCACCATGAGGGTAGCGGGAGGATATACAGATACGCAGTATTTT.

This clonotype was found many times. The rearrangement uses TRBV20-1 and TRBJ1-5; D gene uncertain. This CDR3 has 16 amino acids. Trimming pared 3 bases from V and 5 bases from J, leaving 20 bases between. Per germline, CDR1 DFQATT and CDR2 SNEGSKA (reference sequence). CDR3 protein: CSASNRGSGRYQPQHF. The DNA for the CDR3 is TGCAGTGCTAGTAATCGCGGATCGGGTCGTTATCAGCCCCAGCATTTT.

As regards this clonotype: An end of the junction does not agree with germline; a read error may underlie this. The genes are TRBV7-9 and TRBJ2-1; 7 nucleotides agree with TRBD1. Germline V gene sequence: CDR1 SEHNR, CDR2 FQNEAQ (reference sequence). This CDR3 has 11 residues. This chain's CDR3 is CASSIDRVVVF. The DNA for the CDR3 is TGTGCCAGCAGCATAGACAGGGTGGTAGTCTTC.

This clonotype was detected only a few times. The chain employs TRBV18 and TRBJ2-1, with TRBD2 identical over 9 bases. Trimming removed 1 base from V and 8 bases from J; junction bases left unmatched: 9. This CDR3 region has 16 residues. CDR1 and CDR2 (germline): KGHSH, LQKENI. CDR3 DNA sequence: TGTGCCAGCTCACCACGCCGAGTAGCGGGAGCGGATGAGCAGTTCTTC. The encoded protein is CASSPRRVAGADEQFF. Filled out from reference TRBV18 and TRBJ2-1, the complete variable domain reads NAGVMQNPRHLVRRRGQEARLRCSPMKGHSHVYWYRQLPEEGLKFMVYLQKENIIDESGMPKERFSAEFPKEGPSILRIQQVVRGDSAAYFCASSPRRVAGADEQFFGPGTRLTVL.

The rearrangement uses TRBV7-2 and TRBJ1-5; D is possibly TRBD1 (5 bases). Germline V lookup: CDR1 SGHTA, CDR2 FQGNSA. The ends were cut back, 4 bases at V and 3 bases at J, with 10 bases in the middle. CDR3 length: 14 residues. This CDR3 reads CASSSPGLNQPQHF. CDR3 DNA: TGTGCCAGCAGCTCCCCAGGGCTCAATCAGCCCCAGCATTTT.

This clonotype was found many times. The DNA for the CDR3 is TGTGCCAGCTCGTTAGCGGGAGGATCCTACGAGCAGTACTTC. It yields the protein CASSLAGGSYEQYF. This sequence joins TRBV18 and TRBJ2-7; 10 positions agree with TRBD2. Germline CDR1 KGHSH, CDR2 LQKENI. CDR3 length equals 14 residues. V was pared by 6 bases and J by 1 base, with 3 bases of the junction left unmatched.

The table lists this clonotype with a count of one. V gene TRBV6-6 combines with J gene TRBJ2-2; 8 bases are a match to TRBD2. After removal of 7 bases from V and 3 bases from J, the junction contained 4 bases not matched to a gene. CDR3 length: 14 residues. Germline V CDR1 and CDR2: MNHNY, SVGAGI (reference sequence). The CDR3 DNA sequence: TGTGCCAGCATCGAGCGGGAGTACACCGGGGAGCTGTTTTTT. Protein product: CASIEREYTGELFF.